This T cell receptor (beta chain) was sequenced during a study of shared clonotypes between healthy human individuals. Method: immunoSEQ multiplex PCR; TCRdb's copy keeps in-frame clones and lacks some. Of 550,000 to 600,000 clones in the sample, 95% to 98% were seen once. It was CD45RO-negative cells, positively selected for CCR7, that made up naive CD8 cells, with terminally differentiated effector memory CD45RA+ cells excluded. Trimming removed 2 bases at V and 6 bases at J, with 8 bases between. This CDR3 is built from 12 residues. Germline V gene lookup returns CDR1 MNHNY and CDR2 SVGAGI (reference sequence).

This TCR was sampled from a man aged 25-40 years in good health. Material for sequencing was naive CD8+ T cells sorted from blood. The chain combines TRBV6-6 with TRBJ2-7; unclear D gene. In DNA, the CDR3 is TGTGCCAGCAGTTACGAGGTCCGCGAGCAGTACTTC. Amino acid sequence: CASSYEVREQYF.